This passage covers 8 T cell receptor beta chains from one sample sequenced in a study of cytomegalovirus exposure and HLA in healthy donors. Primers for the PCR totalled 60 Vbeta and 13 Jbeta. Only in-frame clones appear in the TCRdb table, and some are missing; sequencing was by immunoSEQ multiplex PCR. The sample holds more than 100,000 clones; more than 65% are singletons and the top ten take roughly 4%. Specimen: PBMCs. The receptor source for this set is a human donor in good health.

This chain links TRBV27 with TRBJ1-1; 7 nucleotides match TRBD1. There are 14 residues in the CDR3. The V and J ends lost 2 bases and 4 bases, in that order; junction bases with no gene match: 4. The germline gives CDR1 MNHEY, CDR2 SMNVEV (reference sequence). CDR3 residues: CASSLVAGGTEAFF. The CDR3 DNA follows: TGTGCCAGCAGTTTAGTGGCAGGGGGCACTGAAGCTTTCTTT.

The rearrangement links TRBV5-4 to TRBJ1-4, with 10 bases fitting TRBD1. V was clipped by 4 bases and J by 13 bases; unmatched bases: 7. This CDR3 is built from 13 residues. Germline lookup yields CDR1 SGHNT and CDR2 YYREEE (reference sequence). The CDR3 here is CASSTAGTGALFF. The DNA of the CDR3 is TGTGCCAGCAGCACCGCCGGGACAGGGGCACTGTTTTTT. The variable domain in full, with the rest retrieved from reference TRBV5-4 and TRBJ1-4, is ETGVTQSPTHLIKTRGQQVTLRCSSQSGHNTVSWYQQALGQGPQFIFQYYREEENGRGNFPPRFSGLQFPNYSSELNVNALELDDSALYLCASSTAGTGALFFGSGTQLSVL.

The chain joins TRBV5-1 to TRBJ2-1; TRBD2 matches 10 bases. The J segment lost 3 bases and the V segment lost 3 bases, leaving 6 bases of the junction unmatched. The CDR3 consists of 16 residues. In germline, CDR1 is SGHRS, CDR2 YFSETQ. Here the CDR3 reads CASSWSSGSFYNEQFF. As DNA, the CDR3 is TGCGCCAGCAGCTGGTCTAGCGGGAGCTTCTACAATGAGCAGTTCTTC.

Only one count was recorded for this clone. The V and J genes are TRBV11-2 and TRBJ1-1; D is ambiguous. CDR3 size: 11 residues. V was shortened by 1 base and J by 6 bases, with 3 bases between the two germline ends. Germline V CDR1 and CDR2: SGHAT, FQNNGV. CDR3 region: CASSLAAEAFF. The CDR3 region has the DNA TGTGCCAGCAGCTTAGCAGCTGAAGCTTTCTTT.

This clone was recorded only once. This chain joins TRBV5-8 and TRBJ2-7, with 14 nucleotides matching TRBD2. J lost 5 bases, V lost 0 bases, and 7 bases had no gene match. CDR3 length: 17 amino acids. CDR1 is SGHTS and CDR2 is YDEGEE in the germline V gene. The CDR3 coding sequence is TGTGCCAGCAGCTTGGCCGGGACTAGCGGGAGTCGGGACGAGCAGTACTTC. Translated: CASSLAGTSGSRDEQYF.

In its sample, this clone was seen a few times. A read error may account for a junction end that differs from germline. This sequence joins TRBV7-7 and TRBJ2-5, with 8 bases identical to TRBD1. The CDR3 spans 14 residues. Per the germline V gene, CDR1 is SSHAT and CDR2 is FNYEAQ (reference sequence). This CDR3 reads CASSIGQGVGTQYF. The CDR3 coding sequence is TGTGCTAGCAGCATCGGACAGGGCGTAGGGACCCAGTACTTC.

This clone was observed a handful of times. The chain links TRBV10-1 to TRBJ2-1; TRBD2 matches at 13 bases. Losses at the gene ends were 1 base for V and 0 bases for J; bases not matched to a gene: 6. Germline V CDR1 and CDR2: WNHNN, SYGVQD (reference sequence). This CDR3 spans 19 amino acids. Here the CDR3 reads CASSEYRTSGRNSYNEQFF. The CDR3 coding sequence is TGCGCCAGCAGTGAGTATAGGACTAGCGGGAGAAACTCCTACAATGAGCAGTTCTTC.

This sequence joins TRBV28 and TRBJ2-1, with TRBD2 matching over 11 bases. This CDR3 comprises 15 residues. V dropped 5 bases and J dropped 10; count of bases not matched to a gene: 10. Germline CDR1 is MDHEN and CDR2 is SYDVKM. CDR3 nucleotides: TGTGCCAGCAGTACCCACACTAGCGGGAGAAGGGAGCAGTTCTTC. Amino acids: CASSTHTSGRREQFF.